Below are 2 T cell receptor beta chains sequenced from a single sample in a study of monozygotic twins with inflammatory bowel disease (dated by TCRdb to between 2017 and 2020). Library method: 5' RACE. Sequencing was carried out with an Illumina HiSeq 2500. Each entry corresponds to one CDR3 protein sequence from reads that TCRdb reprocessed, and DNA is not given. The data table for this sample lists under 150,000 distinct CDR3 sequences. The biggest ten clones account for 2% to 3% of the sample. The sample consisted of blood. Receptors were obtained from a human donor with ulcerative colitis or Crohn's disease, or a healthy co-twin of an affected twin (not recorded which).

The rearrangement links TRBV5-6 to TRBJ1-1. This CDR3 spans 12 amino acids. Germline CDR1 SGHDT, CDR2 YYEEEE. CDR3 sequence: CASSLVGTEAFF.

V gene TRBV20-1 combines with J gene TRBJ2-2; the TCRdb call, TRBD2, lacks DNA for checking. This CDR3 is built from 15 residues. CDR1 and CDR2 from the germline V gene are DFQATT and SNEGSKA (reference sequence). CDR3 residues: CSATGLAGHTGELFF.